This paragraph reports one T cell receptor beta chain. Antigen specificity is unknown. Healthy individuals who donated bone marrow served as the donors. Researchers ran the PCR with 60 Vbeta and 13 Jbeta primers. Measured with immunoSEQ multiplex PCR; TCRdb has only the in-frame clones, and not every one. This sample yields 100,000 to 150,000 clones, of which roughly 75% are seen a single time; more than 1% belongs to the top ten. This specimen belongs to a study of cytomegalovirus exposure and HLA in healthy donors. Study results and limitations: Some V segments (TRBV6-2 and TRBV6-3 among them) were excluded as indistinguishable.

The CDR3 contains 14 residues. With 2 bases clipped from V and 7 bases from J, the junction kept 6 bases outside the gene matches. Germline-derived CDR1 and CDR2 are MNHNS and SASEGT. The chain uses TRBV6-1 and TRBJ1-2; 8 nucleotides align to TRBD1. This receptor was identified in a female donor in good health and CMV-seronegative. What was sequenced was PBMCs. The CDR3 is CASSEWGTGSGYTF. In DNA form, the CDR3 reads TGTGCCAGCAGTGAATGGGGGACAGGCAGTGGCTACACCTTC.